This T cell receptor (beta chain) was sequenced during a study of read filtering for tumor transcriptome and immune sequencing. Turning to the study itself: After DNase treatment, RNA was made into whole-transcriptome libraries. General study results and limits: The sorted CD138-negative fraction was a mixed bone marrow immune population, not purified T cells. About 80% of IR-seq clonotypes had a single read, yet these held roughly 3.7% of reads.

CDR3 length: 16 amino acids. Per the germline V gene, CDR1 is SEHNR and CDR2 is FQNEAQ (reference sequence). Trimming took 4 bases from V and 0 from J, leaving 15 bases between them. As for this clonotype: The antigen remains unidentified. One base separates it from a far larger clone, so it is likely a read error.

The library was built from about 400 ng RNA with molecular barcoded adaptors for alpha/delta and beta/gamma chains. A single record per CDR3 protein comes from TCRdb applying MiXCR to the reads. The table lists tens of thousands of distinct CDR3 sequences, over 9.5% of them singletons. Every patient had bone marrow sampled while the disease was active. This chain links TRBV7-9 with TRBJ1-1; maybe TRBD1 (6 bases). The sequence derives from a donor aged 40 or older with multiple myeloma. Sequencing was done on a sample of a population of CD138-negative cells sorted from bone marrow. This CDR3 reads CASSSEADSLNTEAFF. The CDR3 DNA is TGTGCCAGCAGCTCCGAAGCGGACAGCTTGAACACTGAAGCTTTCTTT.